This is a list of T cell receptor beta chains from one sample in a study of T cells in localized non-small cell lung cancer. Generated by immunoSEQ multiplex PCR, the TCRdb table keeps only in-frame clones and is missing some. The sample includes fewer than 20,000 clones, 89% of them seen just once. Sequencing was performed on peripheral blood, taken before any cancer treatment. These receptor sequences come from a man between 40 and 70 years old with stage I lung adenocarcinoma. Both conserved end residues are part of each CDR3. Fields, in order: CDR3 length, D gene, J gene, clone size, V gene, CDR3 DNA, CDR3 protein. The D gene is left open where the match is weak. For some rows the clone size is stated as once, few or many, or as a class when expanded; others skip it.

15 | . | TRBJ2-7 | . | TRBV5-1 | TGCGCCAGCAGCTTTTACCGCCCGAGCTCCTACGAGCAGTACTTC | CASSFYRPSSYEQYF
12 | . | TRBJ1-1 | . | TRBV6-5 | TGTGCCAGCAGCAGCACTGGGACTGAAGCTTTCTTT | CASSSTGTEAFF
14 | . | TRBJ2-2 | few | TRBV9 | TGTGCCAGCAGCTTGACAGGGAACACCGGGGAGCTGTTTTTT | CASSLTGNTGELFF
15 | . | TRBJ2-7 | . | TRBV4-1 | TGCGCCAGCAGCCAGTTACGGACTGCCAGGGACGAGCAGTACTTC | CASSQLRTARDEQYF
14 | . | TRBJ1-1 | . | TRBV2 | TGTGCCAGCAGTGAAGTCGATTTGAACACTGAAGCTTTCTTT | CASSEVDLNTEAFF
16 | TRBD1 | TRBJ1-1 | . | TRBV2 | TGTGCCATTCGTCCCCGGGACAGGGGGCGCGGTACTGAAGCTTTCTTT | CAIRPRDRGRGTEAFF
13 | . | TRBJ2-7 | . | TRBV7-6 | TGTGCCAGCAGCTTAGGGGGCCACTACGAGCAGTACTTC | CASSLGGHYEQYF
17 | TRBD2 | TRBJ2-7 | once | TRBV9 | TGTGCCAGCAGCGGTCGCGGCGAGCGGGGGGGCTTCAACGAGCAGTACTTC | CASSGRGERGGFNEQYF
14 | . | TRBJ2-1 | . | TRBV18 | TGTGCCAGCTCACCAACAGGGATTTACAATGAGCAGTTCTTC | CASSPTGIYNEQFF
17 | . | TRBJ2-5 | . | TRBV11-2 | TGTGCCAGCAGCTTAGTTGCGAGGGGAAGGGTCTCGGAGACCCAGTACTTC | CASSLVARGRVSETQYF
16 | . | TRBJ1-2 | once | TRBV9 | TGTGCCAGCAGCCCAACGACAGGAGGTGGTGGCTATGGCTACACCTTC | CASSPTTGGGGYGYTF
18 | . | TRBJ2-7 | . | TRBV4-2 | TGTGCCAGCAGCCAAGGTTCCCCGAGACAGGACCTCTCCTACGAGCAGTACTTC | CASSQGSPRQDLSYEQYF
20 | TRBD1 | TRBJ2-6 | . | TRBV18 | TGTGCCAGCTCTTCCTCTGGTCGGACAGGGAGGCTCCCTGGGGCCAACGTCCTGACTTTC | CASSSSGRTGRLPGANVLTF
15 | TRBD2 | TRBJ2-7 | . | TRBV5-4 | TGTGCCAGCAGCTTGGGGGGACTAGCGGGCTACGAGCAGTACTTC | CASSLGGLAGYEQYF
14 | TRBD2 | TRBJ2-3 | . | TRBV10-1 | TGCGCCAGCAGTAGCGGGGGGGCTGTAGATACGCAGTATTTT | CASSSGGAVDTQYF
16 | TRBD2 | TRBJ2-1 | few | TRBV2 | TGTGCCAGCAGGGCCGGGACTAGCTATTTGAGGAATGAGCAGTTCTTC | CASRAGTSYLRNEQFF
15 | . | TRBJ1-6 | medium-sized | TRBV6-1 | TGTGCCAGCAGTGAAATCCGTTCTTATAATTCACCCCTCCACTTT | CASSEIRSYNSPLHF
11 | . | TRBJ2-1 | . | TRBV20-1 | TGCAGTGCTAGTATCGTGGATGAGCAGTTCTTC | CSASIVDEQFF
14 | . | TRBJ2-7 | . | TRBV6-5 | TGTGCCAGCAGTTCGCAGGACAGCTACCACGAGCAGTACTTC | CASSSQDSYHEQYF
15 | . | TRBJ2-5 | . | TRBV5-5 | TGTGCCAGCAGCTTCAGACCACAGGACGGGGAGACCCAGTACTTC | CASSFRPQDGETQYF
14 | . | TRBJ2-2 | . | TRBV19 | TGTGCCAGTAGCTGGGGTTCGAACACCGGGGAGCTGTTTTTT | CASSWGSNTGELFF
17 | . | TRBJ1-6 | . | TRBV5-8 | TGTGCCAGCAGCTTGGGTACAGTGGTTGGGGGTAATTCACCCCTCCACTTT | CASSLGTVVGGNSPLHF
18 | . | TRBJ1-2 | . | TRBV5-4 | TGTGCCAGCAGCCAAGAGAACGGAGGGCCCACCTCCTTCTGGGGCTACACCTTC | CASSQENGGPTSFWGYTF
14 | . | TRBJ1-2 | . | TRBV7-8 | TGTGCCAGCAGCTTCGGGGGGGTGGGCTATGGCTACACCTTC | CASSFGGVGYGYTF
13 | . | TRBJ2-7 | . | TRBV30 | TGTGCCTGGAGTGCGGGTAGGGCACGGGAGCAGTACTTC | CAWSAGRAREQYF
13 | . | TRBJ1-2 | . | TRBV6-8 | TGTGCCAGCAGTTCCTACCTCGGCGATGGCTACACCTTC | CASSSYLGDGYTF
16 | TRBD1 | TRBJ1-2 | . | TRBV11-2 | TGTGCCAGCAGCCCCCCAGCGGGACAGGGAGCCTATGGCTACACCTTC | CASSPPAGQGAYGYTF
14 | . | TRBJ1-1 | . | TRBV5-1 | TGCGCCAGCAGCCTGGACATCCTGAACACTGAAGCTTTCTTT | CASSLDILNTEAFF
12 | . | TRBJ2-1 | . | TRBV5-3 | TGTGCCAGAAGCTTGGTGGTCAATGAGCAGTTCTTC | CARSLVVNEQFF
16 | TRBD1 | TRBJ1-4 | . | TRBV19 | TGTGCCAGTAGTATAGGACCCGGGACAGGTGATGAAAAACTGTTTTTT | CASSIGPGTGDEKLFF
15 | . | TRBJ1-5 | . | TRBV28 | TGTGCCAGCAGCTCCCCGACGGGGAAAAATCAGCCCCAGCATTTT | CASSSPTGKNQPQHF
15 | . | TRBJ2-3 | once | TRBV18 | TGTGCCAGCTCACCAACGGGGCCTAGCACAGATACGCAGTATTTT | CASSPTGPSTDTQYF
16 | TRBD2 | TRBJ2-1 | . | TRBV12-5 | TGTGCTAGTGGTTTCGAGGCCGTAGCGGGAGGGTTTGAGCAGTTCTTC | CASGFEAVAGGFEQFF
18 | TRBD1 | TRBJ1-5 | . | TRBV2 | TGTGCCAGCAGTGAACGAAGAATGCCTGGACAGGGCGATCAGCCCCAGCATTTT | CASSERRMPGQGDQPQHF
12 | . | TRBJ1-2 | . | TRBV29-1 | TGCATGGGGGCCCGGGACGGTAACGAGGTCACCTTC | CMGARDGNEVTF
11 | . | TRBJ2-1 | . | TRBV13 | TGTGCCAGCAGCTCGTACAATGAGCAGTTCTTC | CASSSYNEQFF
14 | TRBD1 | TRBJ1-1 | once | TRBV6-4 | TGTGCCAGCAGTGCCCGACAGGGAGGCACTGAAGCTTTCTTT | CASSARQGGTEAFF
15 | TRBD1 | TRBJ1-5 | . | TRBV7-6 | TGTGCCAGCAGCGCCCGACAGGGGGCCGATCAGCCCCAGCATTTT | CASSARQGADQPQHF
15 | . | TRBJ2-1 | . | TRBV4-2 | TGTGCCAGCAGCCAAGACGGAAATGCCCACAATGAGCAGTTCTTC | CASSQDGNAHNEQFF
13 | . | TRBJ1-1 | . | TRBV5-1 | TGCGCCAGCAGCACCGGGGGGAACACTGAAGCTTTCTTT | CASSTGGNTEAFF
12 | . | TRBJ1-2 | . | TRBV28 | TGTGCCAGCAGTTTGAATACCTATGGCTACACCTTC | CASSLNTYGYTF